This T cell receptor beta chain is drawn from a study of CD8+ T cells in alopecia areata (dated by TCRdb to about 2018). Describing the broader study: Treated patients were enrolled in an open-label pilot trial of oral tofacitinib at 5 to 10 mg twice daily for moderate-to-severe alopecia areata. Clonality in the scalp was compared among normal scalp (n=4), patchy alopecia areata scalp (n=8), and alopecia totalis/universalis scalp (n=8). In treated patients, disease severity was measured using the SALT score, which gives the percentage of scalp surface area affected. TCRbeta CDR3 regions were amplified by immunoSEQ multiplex PCR using 35 Vbeta forward and 13 Jbeta reverse primers. Scalp tissue and sorted CD4+ and CD8+ peripheral blood T cells from patchy and totalis/universalis alopecia areata patients and from healthy controls were covered by human TCRbeta sequencing. High-throughput TCRbeta sequencing was used to examine T cell clonal expansion in alopecia areata in both the C3H/HeJ mouse model and human patients. Tofacitinib was administered for 6 to 18 months, and 6 months of follow-up off drug were then conducted to assess delayed response and recurrence. RNA was extracted with the PAXgene miRNA kit for fixed scalp, the miRNeasy kit for PBMCs, and the RNeasy kit for mouse skin. Biopsies were taken from tofacitinib-treated patients at baseline and at 4 and 24 weeks of treatment, and a later scalp biopsy was taken in several of the tofacitinib-treated patients.

Study-wide conclusions, independent of this receptor: During tofacitinib treatment, many expanded lesional clones stuck around in both scalp and blood, and this persistence may partly explain why relapse happens after treatment is stopped. Scalp TCR repertoire analysis is complicated because resident alphabeta T cells in normal human skin are also sequenced, whereas mouse skin is dominated by gammadelta T cells. Lesional scalp, especially in alopecia totalis/universalis, showed higher clonality and more expanded CD8+ clones than normal scalp, suggesting antigenic drive. With tofacitinib, both scalp clonality and the number of expanded CD8+ clones among the top 100 scalp clones went down significantly. Compared with mice, TCR sequences shared between patients were less clear, possibly partly because of HLA diversity across the patient population. The treated cohort was small, with a single nonresponder, so links between baseline CD8+ expansion and response need larger studies.

The CDR3, cysteine through phenylalanine, is 12 amino acids long. This entry keeps only the CDR3 DNA: 36 bases, framed from base 1. CDR1 and CDR2 are read off the germline V gene as SQVTM and ANQGSEA. The trim is 6 bases for V and 2 bases for J, with a gap of 11 bases between the germline ends. This clone was counted between two and nine times. Its antigen has not been determined. No per-base quality is available; no much larger clone lies one base away. The library was made by the immunoSEQ multiplex PCR assay. To provide template for TCR sequencing, every sample had RNA extracted and reverse transcribed into cDNA. First-strand cDNA was synthesized with SuperScript III using a 2:1 mix of oligo-dT and random hexamers. A synthetic immune receptor repertoire was used to gauge amplification bias, and whatever bias remained was removed computationally. Under the source paper's analysis protocol: Raw reads were preprocessed to remove errors, and CDR3 was defined by IMGT conventions from the conserved cysteine to phenylalanine. To get clonality, Shannon entropy was normalized by log2 of the number of productive unique TCRs and the result was subtracted from 1. Whether scalp clones were CD4 or CD8 was inferred by matching scalp TCRbeta sequences against CD4 and CD8 repertoires sorted from blood. Not all clones reach the TCRdb copy of this immuneACCESS table, which keeps in-frame sequences only. Checked studies attribute under half of the gap to unresolved V genes and leave the rest unexplained. V and J calls and clone size are as listed in that table; D and trimming were resolved from the DNA. The sample yields around 120,000 clones; approximately 57% were counted once. Around 5.4% of the sample is in the top ten clones.

The time point label for this specimen denotes: less than five weeks on oral tofacitinib. The intended sense of this specimen's treatment or condition label: oral pan-JAK inhibitor, 5-10 mg twice daily. Lesional scalp punch biopsies and peripheral blood were obtained from alopecia areata patients. PBMCs were isolated by density centrifugation and stained for CD3, CD4 and CD8, after which CD4+ and CD8+ T cells were sorted on a FACSAria. The sequence was obtained from a human donor with alopecia areata. The chain links TRBV29-1 with TRBJ2-7, with the D gene not confidently named. This sample comprised CD4+ T cells sorted from blood, obtained at week 4, from a patient treated with tofacitinib. The CDR3: CSVGDSAYEQYF. The DNA sequence reads TGCAGCGTCGGAGACTCAGCCTACGAGCAGTACTTC.